This T cell receptor (beta chain) was identified in a study of cytomegalovirus exposure and HLA in healthy donors. Study results and limitations: Several V segments, TRBV6-2 and TRBV6-3 among them, could not be told apart and were dropped. Some public TCRs appeared in many individuals, while most sequences were rare. A later analysis appeared to link common viral pathogens to several of the most significant clusters.

The PCR used 60 Vbeta and 13 Jbeta primers. Only in-frame clones appear in the TCRdb table, and some are missing; sequencing was by immunoSEQ multiplex PCR. The sample yields approximately 110,000 clones, just under 75% seen once. Germline V gene sequence: CDR1 SGHRS, CDR2 YFSETQ. This CDR3 spans 17 amino acids. V shed 5 bases and J 0 bases; nucleotides not matched to a gene: 8. Comments on this clone: Its cognate antigen is unknown.

Specimen: PBMCs. The TCR was taken from a man in his 60s in good health and CMV-seropositive. The chain carries TRBV5-1 and TRBJ2-3, with 11 bases fitting TRBD2. The DNA of the CDR3 is TGCGCCAGCAGTGGGCTAGCGGGAGGAACTAGCACAGATACGCAGTATTTT. Its translation: CASSGLAGGTSTDTQYF.